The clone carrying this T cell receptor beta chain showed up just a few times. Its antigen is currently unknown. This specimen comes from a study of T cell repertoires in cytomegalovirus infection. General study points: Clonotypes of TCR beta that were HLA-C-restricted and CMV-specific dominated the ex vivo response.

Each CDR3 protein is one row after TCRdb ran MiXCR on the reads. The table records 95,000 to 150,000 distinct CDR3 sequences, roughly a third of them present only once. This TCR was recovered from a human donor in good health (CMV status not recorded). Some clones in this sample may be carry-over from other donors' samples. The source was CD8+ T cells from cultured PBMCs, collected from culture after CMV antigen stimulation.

This CDR3 reads CASSLTMENTEAFF. The CDR3 region has the DNA TGTGCCAGCAGTTTAACTATGGAAAACACTGAAGCTTTCTTT. The rearrangement links TRBV27 to TRBJ1-1; D gene uncertain. CDR1 is MNHEY, CDR2 SMNVEV, per germline (reference sequence). V was clipped by 2 bases and J by 2 bases, with 9 bases between them. The CDR3 loop spans 14 amino acids.